This passage covers 2 T cell receptor beta chains from one sample sequenced in a study of response to subunit inactivated influenza vaccine. TCRdb re-analysed the RT-PCR reads in MiXCR, keeping a single row per CDR3 protein. The data hold about 190,000 distinct CDR3 sequences, with 14% observed a single time. Sequences were derived from CD8+ T cells sorted from PBMCs, sampled 5 days after vaccination. Receptor source: a man in his fifties or sixties who received an inactivated influenza vaccine.

This clonotype came up many times. The gene calls are TRBV12-3 or TRBV12-4 and TRBJ2-1; D not certain. The CDR3 loop spans 14 amino acids. V was cut by 6 bases and J by 3 bases, with 12 bases left in between. As DNA, the CDR3 is TGTGCCAGCAGAACCCCCTCGGACTACAATGAGCAGTTCTTC. Translation gives CASRTPSDYNEQFF.

The chain joins TRBV9 to TRBJ2-6; no clear D gene. V was clipped by 0 bases and J by 1 base, with 8 bases between them. CDR1 SGDLS and CDR2 YYNGEE come from the germline V gene. The CDR3 extends over 16 amino acids. CDR3 residues: CASSVALLSGANVLTF. DNA of the CDR3: TGTGCCAGCAGCGTAGCCCTCTTGTCTGGGGCCAACGTCCTGACTTTC.